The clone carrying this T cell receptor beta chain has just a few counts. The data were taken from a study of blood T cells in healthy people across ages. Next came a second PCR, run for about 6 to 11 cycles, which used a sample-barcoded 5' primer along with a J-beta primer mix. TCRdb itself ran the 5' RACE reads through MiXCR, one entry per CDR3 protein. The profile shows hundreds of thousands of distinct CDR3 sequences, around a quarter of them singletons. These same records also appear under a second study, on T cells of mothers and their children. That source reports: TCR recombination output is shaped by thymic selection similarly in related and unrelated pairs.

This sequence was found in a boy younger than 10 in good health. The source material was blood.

The CDR3 DNA follows: TGTGCCAGCTCACCATCCAGGGGCAATCAGCCCCAGCATTTT. Its protein product is CASSPSRGNQPQHF. The gene calls are TRBV18 and TRBJ1-5, with a weak D call TRBD1 (5 bases). Per the germline V gene, CDR1 is KGHSH and CDR2 is LQKENI. Trimming took 2 bases from V and 2 from J, leaving 7 bases between them. The CDR3 runs to 14 residues.